One and the same sample provided the 20 T cell receptor beta chains below, sequenced in a study of beta chain features in type 1 diabetes. Expressed TCRB transcripts were sequenced after all isolated RNA was converted to cDNA. Profiling relied on immunoSEQ multiplex PCR, and the TCRdb table lists in-frame clones only, not all of them. Found here are a few hundred thousand clones, approximately 30% of them singletons; the top ten hold almost 0.065%. Sequencing input: naive CD4+ T cells from blood. These receptor sequences come from a man younger than 30 in good health.

In its sample, this clone was seen a few times. This chain connects TRBV7-2 to TRBJ2-7; 7 positions match TRBD1. The CDR3 runs 15 residues. V lost 0 bases, J lost 2 bases, and 4 bases stayed unmatched. From germline, CDR1 is SGHTA and CDR2 FQGNSA. This CDR3 reads CASSLATGQPYEQYF. The CDR3 bases are TGTGCCAGCAGCTTAGCTACGGGACAGCCCTACGAGCAGTACTTC.

This chain links TRBV2 with TRBJ2-1, with TRBD2 matching over 9 bases. Germline assignment: CDR1 SNHLY and CDR2 FYNNEI. The J segment lost 4 bases and the V segment lost 3 bases, leaving 7 bases of the junction unmatched. The CDR3 is 16 residues long. The CDR3 spells CASSDGAGGSYNEQFF. CDR3 DNA sequence: TGTGCCAGCAGTGACGGAGCGGGAGGTTCGTACAATGAGCAGTTCTTC.

V usage is TRBV29-1 and J usage is TRBJ2-7; 7 bases line up with TRBD2. CDR3 size: 13 residues. The V gene's germline CDR1 is SQVTM and CDR2 ANQGSEA. V shed 4 bases and J 3 bases; nucleotides not matched to a gene: 6. Written as DNA, the CDR3 is TGCAGCGTTGCCTGGTCTAGCGGCTACGAGCAGTACTTC. Translating gives CSVAWSSGYEQYF.

CDR3 sequence: CASTPQPADNTEAFF. In DNA, the CDR3 is TGTGCCAGCACTCCCCAGCCGGCAGATAACACTGAAGCTTTCTTT. The gene calls are TRBV9 and TRBJ1-1; D is unresolved. The CDR3 covers 15 residues. Germline values: CDR1 SGDLS, CDR2 YYNGEE. V lost 6 bases and J lost 2, with 17 bases in between.

The V and J genes are TRBV27 and TRBJ1-5; 8 bases are shared with TRBD1. J gave up 4 bases and V 5 bases, and 7 bases lay outside the gene matches. Germline V gives CDR1 MNHEY, CDR2 SMNVEV (reference sequence). This CDR3 comprises 15 residues. In nucleotides, the CDR3 is TGTGCCAGCAGTCAGTACAGGGGGTGGAATCAGCCCCAGCATTTT. This sequence encodes CASSQYRGWNQPQHF.

CDR3 in DNA: TGTGCCAGCTCACTCAACCAAGAGACCCAGTACTTC. Amino acid sequence: CASSLNQETQYF. This chain connects TRBV18 to TRBJ2-5; the D is unclear. CDR1 is KGHSH and CDR2 is LQKENI in the germline V gene. This CDR3 is built from 12 residues. V lost 4 bases and J lost 0, with 3 bases in between.

This clone was counted only a few times. V gene TRBV29-1 combines with J gene TRBJ1-2; the D gene is possibly TRBD1 (5 bases). V lost 2 bases and J lost 7, with 14 bases in between. The CDR3 sequence is 13 residues long. Germline loops: CDR1 SQVTM, CDR2 ANQGSEA. CDR3 amino acids: CSVEWGRDGGYTF. In nucleotides, the CDR3 is TGCAGCGTTGAATGGGGTCGGGACGGTGGCTACACCTTC.

This clone was picked up a small number of times. This sample includes further DNA sequences coding for the same CDR3. The gene calls are TRBV20-1 and TRBJ2-5; D is ambiguous. From germline, CDR1 is DFQATT and CDR2 SNEGSKA (reference sequence). The CDR3 runs to 10 residues. Trimming cost V 3 bases and J 3 bases, with 2 bases left between them. CDR3 sequence reads: CSARKETQYF. The CDR3, as DNA: TGCAGTGCTAGGAAAGAGACCCAGTACTTC.

This clone was counted between two and nine times. The gene calls are TRBV4-1 and TRBJ2-1; D is perhaps TRBD1 or TRBD2 (6 bases each). Trimming stripped 1 base from V and 15 bases from J, with 13 bases between. The germline V gene has CDR1 MGHRA and CDR2 YSYEKL. The CDR3 contains 12 residues. The CDR3 sequence is CASSQVGGHWFF. DNA of the CDR3: TGCGCCAGCAGCCAAGTGGGGGGCCATTGGTTCTTC.

The chain joins TRBV29-1 to TRBJ1-1; D is ambiguous. V lost 5 bases to trimming and J lost 1 base, with 20 bases between them. The CDR3 contains 16 residues. Germline CDR1 reads SQVTM; CDR2 reads ANQGSEA. The CDR3 DNA follows: TGCAGCGTTCAACATAACCGACTGCTCAGGAACACTGAAGCTTTCTTT. This encodes CSVQHNRLLRNTEAFF.

This clone came up a few times. This CDR3 is also generated by other DNA sequences in the sample. This chain links TRBV18 with TRBJ2-3; D call uncertain. Germline values: CDR1 KGHSH, CDR2 LQKENI. The CDR3 totals 14 residues. The V and J ends lost 3 bases and 0 bases respectively, with 7 bases between them. CDR3 loop: CASSPGPSTDTQYF. The CDR3 bases are TGTGCCAGCTCACCTGGGCCCAGCACAGATACGCAGTATTTT.

This chain links TRBV10-3 with TRBJ2-1; D is undetermined. V lost 10 bases, J lost 4 bases, and 5 bases lay in between. The CDR3 length is 10 residues. Germline loops: CDR1 ENHRY, CDR2 SYGVKD. CDR3 bases: TGTGCCACCGGTTACAATGAGCAGTTCTTC. Protein: CATGYNEQFF.

This chain links TRBV7-2 with TRBJ2-3; D may correspond to TRBD1 or TRBD2 (6 bases each). Germline lookup yields CDR1 SGHTA and CDR2 FQGNSA. The V and J ends lost 1 base and 7 bases respectively, with 18 bases between them. The CDR3 totals 16 residues. CDR3 loop: CASSLGGSGGENTQYF. The CDR3 DNA is TGTGCCAGCAGCTTAGGAGGATCCGGGGGCGAGAATACGCAGTATTTT. The full variable domain, completed using reference TRBV7-2 and TRBJ2-3, is GAGVSQSPSNKVTEKGKDVELRCDPISGHTALYWYRQSLGQGLEFLIYFQGNSAPDKSGLPSDRFSAERTGGSVSTLTIQRTQQEDSAVYLCASSLGGSGGENTQYFGPGTRLTVL.

This sequence joins TRBV10-3 and TRBJ2-7; D perhaps matches TRBD1 (5 bases). V was trimmed by 2 bases and J by 0 bases, leaving 8 bases between them. From germline, CDR1 is ENHRY and CDR2 SYGVKD. The CDR3 runs to 14 residues. The CDR3 protein is CAISEQDNSYEQYF. The CDR3 nucleotides read TGTGCCATCAGTGAGCAGGACAACTCCTACGAGCAGTACTTC.

This clone has more than one count but fewer than ten. The rearrangement uses TRBV5-1 and TRBJ2-7, with 9 bases aligning to TRBD1. Unmatched junction bases numbered 8, after V lost 1 base and J lost 0 bases. Germline CDR1 and CDR2: SGHRS and YFSETQ. The CDR3 spans 17 residues. The CDR3 DNA is TGCGCCAGCAGCTTGACGGGACAGGGCCTCGGCTCCTACGAGCAGTACTTC. This sequence encodes CASSLTGQGLGSYEQYF.

In its sample, this clone was seen a few times. The chain is built from TRBV7-3 and TRBJ2-7; either TRBD1 or TRBD2 may fit D (5 bases each). The V end lost 5 bases, the J end lost 1 base, and 15 bases lay between the germline ends. Germline CDR1 SGHTA, CDR2 FQGTGA. The CDR3 has 15 amino acids. The CDR3 reads CASSLGAVGSYEQYF. The DNA of the CDR3 is TGTGCCAGCAGCCTCGGGGCGGTGGGATCCTACGAGCAGTACTTC.

This chain uses TRBV28 with TRBJ2-3, with 7 bases that match TRBD2. CDR3 length equals 15 residues. Germline V lookup: CDR1 MDHEN, CDR2 SYDVKM. J was trimmed by 5 bases and V by 6 bases; bases with no gene match: 11. CDR3 sequence (DNA): TGTGCCAGCAGGATAGCGGGTGCTGGGGAAGATACGCAGTATTTT. Translation: CASRIAGAGEDTQYF.

There are a few counts of this clone. This rearrangement joins TRBV9 to TRBJ1-5; TRBD1 might be the D (5 bases). V was pared by 1 base and J by 6 bases, with 14 bases between. This CDR3 has 15 residues. From germline, CDR1 is SGDLS and CDR2 YYNGEE. The CDR3 here is CASSVPQGYGQPQHF. The CDR3 DNA sequence: TGTGCCAGCAGCGTACCGCAGGGATACGGTCAGCCCCAGCATTTT.

The chain is built from TRBV7-6 and TRBJ1-4; tentatively, D is TRBD1 (5 bases). V was trimmed by 5 bases and J by 8 bases, leaving 18 bases between them. CDR1 SGHVS and CDR2 FNYEAQ come from the germline V gene. The CDR3 sequence is 15 residues long. The CDR3 bases are TGTGCCAGCAGCCCCGGACACAAACCGGGCGAAAAACTGTTTTTT. Translating gives CASSPGHKPGEKLFF.

The gene calls are TRBV30 and TRBJ1-4, with a tentative D call TRBD1 (5 bases). V shed 4 bases and J shed 10 bases, with 16 bases lying between them. The CDR3 is made up of 13 amino acids. Germline-derived CDR1 and CDR2 are GTSNPN and SVGIG (reference sequence). This chain's CDR3 is CAWIGGARGKLFF. The CDR3 nucleotides read TGTGCCTGGATTGGCGGGGCGCGCGGAAAACTGTTTTTT.